This T cell receptor (beta chain) was captured in a study of CD8 T cells in Susac syndrome. Relapsing-remitting disease, either stable or active, was present in the multiple sclerosis controls, who were treatment-naive patients. TEMRA cells were enriched by FACS, and CD4+ and CD8+ T cells were negatively isolated. CDR1 is GTSNPN and CDR2 is SVGIG in the germline V gene (reference sequence). V shed 3 bases and J 2 bases; nucleotides not matched to a gene: 11. The CDR3 sequence is 16 residues long. It was with random hexamers that about 0.45 to 1 ug RNA was reverse transcribed. Amplification of TCR beta CDR3 was carried out by immunoSEQ multiplex PCR, which covered 54 Vbeta and 13 Jbeta segments. MiXCR, run by TCRdb on the immunoSEQ multiplex PCR reads, gives a single entry per CDR3 protein. In the table there are hundreds of thousands of distinct CDR3 sequences, more than 70% of which are singletons.

The origin of this receptor is a human donor with multiple sclerosis. Material for sequencing was CD8+ T cells from PBMCs. This rearrangement joins TRBV30 to TRBJ1-1; 8 bases match TRBD1. The CDR3 region is CAWRTGAYLFNTEAFF. The CDR3 nucleotides are TGTGCCTGGAGGACAGGGGCCTATCTTTTCAACACTGAAGCTTTCTTT.